Detailed here is one T cell receptor (beta chain). This clone was picked up one time. This clone's antigen is unknown. No much larger clone exists at a distance of one base, and base qualities are not known. The sample originates from a study of shared clonotypes between healthy human individuals (TCRdb year 2020). As for the study more broadly: Three men and a couple of women, aged 18 to 49 years, made up the cohort. To estimate repertoire size and how much clonotypes are shared between individuals, the study performed deep sequencing of blood TCR repertoires from about five healthy adults. To increase sequencing depth and limit assay-specific biases, TCR repertoire library preparation and sequencing were carried out by different laboratories using diverse techniques. Leukapheresis yielded between about 0.8 and 9.5 billion PBMCs per donor.

Using the deep immunoSEQ assay, multiplex PCR amplified TCR CDR3 regions from genomic DNA. Extracted genomic DNA from each cell subset was spread evenly across all wells of several immunoSEQ 96-well plates, with each plate serving as a replicate. For unsorted PBMC, approximately 290 ng genomic DNA, equal to 25,000 to 35,000 T cell genomes, was loaded into each replicate PCR. Ten immunoSEQ deep assay plates were used to sequence the unsorted PBMC genomic DNA. Purified libraries were measured with a Qubit 3.0 fluorometer, size-checked on a Bioanalyzer 2100, and measured again with the KAPA Library Quantification kit. Every immunoSEQ 96-well plate was sequenced on a separate single-read 150-cycle Illumina NextSeq 550 flow cell. Turning to the authors' computational methods: The immunoSEQ output contained only junctional sequences without quality scores, so filtering could not match that applied to full-length reads. Sequences were annotated with PyIR, a Python wrapper for IgBLAST v1.9, and V/J genes and CDR3 were assigned using IMGT germline references. Any read was removed if the V/J assignment was weak (E-value above 1e-6), the CDR3 was missing, or the read contained stop codons, out-of-frame junctions, or ambiguous translated residues. V3J clonotypes were defined as sequences sharing an identical inferred V gene, J gene, and CDR3 amino acid sequence. The percentage overlap between two repertoires was calculated by dividing the number of shared unique clonotypes by the size of the smaller repertoire. Repertoire richness was assessed with RTK rarefaction, the Chao1 estimator, and Recon v2.1 estimates of unobserved clonotypes. TCRdb retrieved this table from immuneACCESS and kept in-frame rearrangements only. Not all clones are present; in checked studies, unresolved V genes account for under half, and no reason is known for the remainder. V and J calls and clone size come straight from that table; D and trimming were deduced from the DNA. Here the sample has around 430,000 clones; about 85% occur a single time. The ten largest clonotypes hold over 10% of the sample.

Based on the germline V gene, the CDR1 and CDR2 sequences are MDHEN and SYDVKM. The CDR3, cysteine through phenylalanine, is 14 amino acids long. Only the CDR3 DNA stays, 42 bases, in frame from base 1. The donors were healthy, HIV-negative adults who had no recently reported acute infections or vaccinations. All donors were Caucasian adults living in Nashville, Tennessee, USA. In the unsorted samples, some 94 million PBMCs were counted, and genomic DNA was extracted using the QIAamp DNA Blood Mini kit. After blood collection by leukapheresis, PBMCs were isolated using Ficoll-Histopaque density gradient centrifugation and then cryopreserved in the vapor phase of liquid nitrogen. What the work shows at the level of the full study, not this receptor alone: Sampling was restricted to blood, and TCR repertoires in tissues likely differ from the TCR repertoires found in blood. Pairwise subsampling indicated that sequencing depth was expected to affect the degree of clonotype sharing among donors. Because the study included a small number of donors, the genetic and exposure-history diversity represented was limited.

The clonotype comes from a woman between 35 and 50 years old in good health. Some clones in this sample may be carry-over from other donors' samples. Sequenced sample: PBMCs. This sequence uses TRBV28 and TRBJ2-5, with 7 bases in between that match TRBD1. TRBJ2-7 matches the DNA end more closely, so the J call is doubtful. Here is the DNA: TGTGCCAGCATTCCAACGGGACAGCCCTACGAGCAGTACTTC. The encoded protein is CASIPTGQPYEQYF.